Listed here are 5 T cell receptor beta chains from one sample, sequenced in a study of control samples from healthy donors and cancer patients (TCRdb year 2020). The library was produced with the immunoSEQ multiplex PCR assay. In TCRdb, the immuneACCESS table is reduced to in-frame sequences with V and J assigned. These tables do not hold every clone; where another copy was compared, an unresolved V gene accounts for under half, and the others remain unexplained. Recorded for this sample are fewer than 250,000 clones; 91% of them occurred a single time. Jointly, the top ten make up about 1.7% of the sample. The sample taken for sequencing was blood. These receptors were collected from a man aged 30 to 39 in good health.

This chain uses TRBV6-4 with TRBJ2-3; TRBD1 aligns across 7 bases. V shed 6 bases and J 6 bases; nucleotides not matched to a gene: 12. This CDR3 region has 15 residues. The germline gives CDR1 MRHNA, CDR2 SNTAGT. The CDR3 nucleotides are TGTGCCAGCAGCGTCCAGGGGGTAAAAGGTGATACGCAGTATTTT. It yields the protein CASSVQGVKGDTQYF.

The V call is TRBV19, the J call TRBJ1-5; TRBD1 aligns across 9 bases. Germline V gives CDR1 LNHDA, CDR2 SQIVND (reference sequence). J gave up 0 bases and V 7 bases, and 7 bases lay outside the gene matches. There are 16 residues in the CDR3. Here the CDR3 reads CASTSDRGYSNQPQHF. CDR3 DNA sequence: TGTGCCAGTACCTCGGACAGGGGTTATAGCAATCAGCCCCAGCATTTT.

This CDR3 is CASSLSGTGGNTIYF. CDR3 DNA: TGTGCCAGCAGTTTATCTGGGACAGGGGGAAACACCATATATTTT. The V gene is TRBV27, the J gene TRBJ1-3; 9 bases are shared with TRBD1. CDR1 is MNHEY and CDR2 is SMNVEV in the germline V gene (reference sequence). V shed 0 bases and J 4 bases; nucleotides not matched to a gene: 1. The CDR3 sequence is 15 residues long.

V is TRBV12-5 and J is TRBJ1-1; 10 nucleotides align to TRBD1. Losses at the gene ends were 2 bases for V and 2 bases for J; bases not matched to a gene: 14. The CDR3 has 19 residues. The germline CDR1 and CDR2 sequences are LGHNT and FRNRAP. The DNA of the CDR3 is TGTGCTAGTGGTTTGCCACCAACCCTGACAGGGGGCAGAAACACTGAAGCTTTCTTT. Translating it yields CASGLPPTLTGGRNTEAFF.

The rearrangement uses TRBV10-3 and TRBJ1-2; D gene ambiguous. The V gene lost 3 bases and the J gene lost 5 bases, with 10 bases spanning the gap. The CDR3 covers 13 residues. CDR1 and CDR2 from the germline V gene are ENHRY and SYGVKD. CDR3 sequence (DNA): TGTGCCATCAGTGATCTTGTAGCGTATGGCTACACCTTC. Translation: CAISDLVAYGYTF.